The rows below give T cell receptor beta chains drawn from one sample of a study of neurological immune-mediated disorders. TCRdb reanalysed the 5' RACE reads using MiXCR and keeps one entry per CDR3 protein. Of approximately 59,000 distinct CDR3 sequences in the sample, roughly 5% were seen once. The sample taken for sequencing was PBMCs. Receptor source: a human donor with multiple sclerosis. The donor label of this sample is uncertain. CDR3s include the opening cysteine and the closing phenylalanine or tryptophan. A D gene is named only where the DNA matches it firmly.

v_call | d_call | cdr3_aa
TRBV11-2 | . | CASSSLRTAKNIQYF
TRBV12-3/TRBV12-4 | . | CASSRDGPGEKLFF
TRBV5-1 | TRBD1 | CASSLEGQGAEQYF
TRBV20-1 | . | CSAREGDTQYF
TRBV9 | . | CASSVGSLADTQYF
TRBV7-2 | . | CASTFRNTEAFF
TRBV28 | . | CASSSPRGGASSYEQYF
TRBV7-2 | . | CASSQQGWNTEAFF
TRBV29-1 | . | CSVAGNPLYEQYF
TRBV12-3/TRBV12-4 | . | CASNPSGANVLTF
TRBV6-1 | TRBD1 | CASSEFPTGDTEAFF
TRBV7-9 | . | CASSFGQVTSPLHF
TRBV15 | . | CATSRERGFSPLHF
TRBV5-1 | . | CASSPDRPGNIQYF
TRBV5-1 | . | CASSLNQEDTQYF
TRBV5-1 | . | CASSLSEGTYEQYF
TRBV6-5 | TRBD2 | CASRRLAGLAKNIQYF
TRBV7-8 | . | CASSYGHGRAYEQYF
TRBV7-2 | . | CASSLGHLYEQYF
TRBV5-1 | . | CASSLEPRTDTQYF
TRBV5-1 | . | CASSLSGLGNAYEQYF
TRBV5-1 | . | CASSLAGQGLHEQYF
TRBV6-1 | TRBD2 | CASRLATQETQYF
TRBV29-1 | . | CSVAGRALLAYNEQFF
TRBV5-1 | . | CASMYRTVNQPQHF
TRBV20-1 | TRBD2 | CSASGTSGGHRYNEQFF
TRBV7-3 | . | CASSLDPRGADTQYF
TRBV2 | TRBD1 | CASSPAGQGFGEQFF
TRBV5-6 | TRBD1 | CASSDGTGYGYTF
TRBV7-2 | . | CASSSFPPSVSGNTIYF
TRBV2 | . | CASNRDKNTEAFF
TRBV20-1 | . | CSARRHSWEQYF
TRBV5-1 | . | CASSLEGVVTEAFF
TRBV12-3/TRBV12-4 | . | CASSPTVLGWSNQPQHF
TRBV12-3/TRBV12-4 | . | CASSLGVGTDTQYF
TRBV28 | . | CASSLHPGYEGYTF
TRBV2 | TRBD1 | CASKTGEPGELFF
TRBV27 | . | CAAGGANYGYTF
TRBV20-1 | . | CSAVYRDEQFF
TRBV5-1 | TRBD2 | CASSLRGLGFQETQYF
TRBV7-9 | . | CASSYLPEDEQYF
TRBV12-3/TRBV12-4 | . | CASSSNRVGEAFF
TRBV7-9 | . | CASSPGQTTGELFF
TRBV9 | TRBD1 | CASSPGQVDLHYGYTF
TRBV4-2 | . | CASSQEVAVYEQYF
TRBV7-2 | . | CASSLGRFYYEQYF
TRBV4-2 | . | CASSQTPAGNGSPLHF
TRBV12-3/TRBV12-4 | . | CASTPYGATYEQYF
TRBV10-3 | TRBD1 | CAISVSGQMNTEAFF
TRBV2 | TRBD2 | CASSEASGTSGVSTDTQYF
TRBV20-1 | . | CSARRQENTDTQYF
TRBV7-2 | . | CASSSAAAHLNQPQHF
TRBV6-6 | . | CASRGVASGNTIYF
TRBV5-1 | . | CASSLAERAWGDEQYF